Each of the 3 T cell receptor beta chains below was sequenced from the same sample in a study of T-cell reconstitution after alpha-beta-depleted transplantation in children (dated by TCRdb to the mid-2010s). The protocol used for the library was PCR. The run used an Illumina HiSeq 2500. To normalize quantification of the TCRbeta repertoire, the TCR libraries were built with molecular barcoding that relied on unique molecular identifiers. In TCRdb, the public reads were trimmed at Q25 with fastp and aligned with MiXCR, with productive beta chains retained. Rows are unified per CDR3 protein, each entry keeping the most common DNA and genes. The sample table lists approximately 980,000 distinct CDR3 sequences, under 30% of them with a count of one. The ten largest clones take up more than 25% of the sample. Interpreted using the paper, the treatment or condition label stands for: allogeneic hematopoietic cell transplantation with graft depleted of TCRalphabeta T cells and CD19 B cells.

The sequenced sample was PBMCs, mostly from graft donor cells, obtained 360 days after TCRalphabeta/CD19-depleted stem cell transplant. The receptors shown here come from a boy under three years old who had a stem cell transplant for SCID, so the T cells may come from the graft donor.

There are many counts of this clonotype. The CDR3 region has the DNA TGCGCCAGCAGCCAAGAAGTAGGAGATACGCAGTATTTT. This sequence encodes CASSQEVGDTQYF. The chain uses TRBV4-1 and TRBJ2-3; D is unresolved. CDR1 MGHRA and CDR2 YSYEKL come from the germline V gene. The length of the CDR3 is 13 residues. Trimming stripped 0 bases from V and 5 bases from J, with 6 bases between.

V usage is TRBV2 and J usage is TRBJ2-1; 9 positions agree with TRBD2. This CDR3 is built from 15 residues. Trimming cost V 1 base and J 9 bases; bases outside gene matches: 7. Germline CDR1 SNHLY, CDR2 FYNNEI. This chain's CDR3 is CASSEVAGGIGEQFF. The CDR3 region has the DNA TGTGCCAGCAGTGAAGTGGCGGGGGGGATAGGTGAGCAGTTCTTC. Full variable domain (missing parts from reference TRBV2 and TRBJ2-1): EPEVTQTPSHQVTQMGQEVILRCVPISNHLYFYWYRQILGQKVEFLVSFYNNEISEKSEIFDDQFSVERPDGSNFTLKIRSTKLEDSAMYFCASSEVAGGIGEQFFGPGTRLTVL.

This clonotype has a handful of counts. The V call is TRBV6-5, the J call TRBJ1-1, with unresolved D. The V and J ends lost 0 bases and 7 bases respectively, with 9 bases between them. The CDR3 loop spans 13 amino acids. CDR1 and CDR2 (germline): MNHEY, SVGAGI. The DNA for the CDR3 is TGTGCCAGCAGTTACTCTTTGGGGAATGAAGCTTTCTTT. This gives the protein CASSYSLGNEAFF.